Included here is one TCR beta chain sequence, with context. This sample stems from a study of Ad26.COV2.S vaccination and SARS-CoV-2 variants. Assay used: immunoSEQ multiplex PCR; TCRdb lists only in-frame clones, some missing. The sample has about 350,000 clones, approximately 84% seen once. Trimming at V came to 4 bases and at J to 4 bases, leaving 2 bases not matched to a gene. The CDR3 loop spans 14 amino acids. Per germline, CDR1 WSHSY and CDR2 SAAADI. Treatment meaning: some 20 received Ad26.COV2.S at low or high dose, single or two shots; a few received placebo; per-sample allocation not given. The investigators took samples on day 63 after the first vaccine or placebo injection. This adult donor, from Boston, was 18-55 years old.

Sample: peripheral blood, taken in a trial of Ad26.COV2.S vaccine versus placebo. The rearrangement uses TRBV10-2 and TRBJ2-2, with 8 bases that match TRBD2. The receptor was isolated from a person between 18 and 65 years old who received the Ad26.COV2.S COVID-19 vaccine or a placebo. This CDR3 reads CASSVSGGTGELFF. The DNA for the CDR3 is TGCGCCAGCAGTGTCAGCGGGGGCACCGGGGAGCTGTTTTTT.